The rows below give T cell receptor beta chains drawn from one sample of a study of blood T cell repertoires in COVID-19. The method was immunoSEQ multiplex PCR; TCRdb's version includes in-frame clones alone and lacks a portion of them. The sample has over 100,000 clones, 84% seen once. Material for sequencing was PBMCs or T cells enriched from blood (not recorded which). The origin of the receptors is a woman aged 25 to 39 who had recovered from COVID-19. CDR3s include the opening cysteine and the closing phenylalanine or tryptophan. D genes are given only for firm matches. Clone size is not always given. Where it is, it says once, few, many or a class for expanded clones.

v_call,d_call,clone_size,j_call,cdr3_nt,cdr3_aa
TRBV28,NA,NA,TRBJ1-5,TGTGCCAGCAGTTTACGAGGGGGGGTAGGTCAGCCCCAGCATTTT,CASSLRGGVGQPQHF
TRBV2,NA,NA,TRBJ2-3,TGTGCCAGCAGTCGACGGGCGCGGGGTACAGATACGCAGTATTTT,CASSRRARGTDTQYF
TRBV25-1,NA,NA,TRBJ1-2,TGTGCCAGCAGTGAACACCCAGGGTTGAATGGCTACACCTTC,CASSEHPGLNGYTF
TRBV28,NA,NA,TRBJ1-1,TGTGCCAGCATTATGAACACTGAAGCTTTCTTT,CASIMNTEAFF
TRBV25-1,TRBD2,once,TRBJ2-3,TGTGCCAGCAGTGAGGGCGGACTAGCGGGAGGTCTCACAGATACGCAGTATTTT,CASSEGGLAGGLTDTQYF
TRBV6-4,TRBD2,NA,TRBJ2-5,TGTGCCAGCAGGGCCCCTGGTGGCGGGAGGCGGAAGACCCAGTACTTC,CASRAPGGGRRKTQYF
TRBV19,NA,once,TRBJ2-7,TGTGCCAGCGGAGGGGACTACGAGCAGTACTTC,CASGGDYEQYF
TRBV7-9,NA,once,TRBJ1-4,TGTGCCAGCAGTTCCGGTCCTGCAACTAATGAAAAACTGTTTTTT,CASSSGPATNEKLFF
TRBV29-1,NA,NA,TRBJ1-1,TGCAGCGTTGTTGAGGTAGTGGGCACTGAAGCTTTCTTT,CSVVEVVGTEAFF
TRBV4-2,TRBD2,once,TRBJ2-1,TGTGCCAGCAGCCAGGCGGGAGCGTTCTCCTACAATGAGCAGTTCTTC,CASSQAGAFSYNEQFF
TRBV6-2/TRBV6-3,NA,NA,TRBJ2-4,TGTGCCAGCAGCCCACCCGACAGGGCCAAAAACATTCAGTACTTC,CASSPPDRAKNIQYF
TRBV29-1,NA,NA,TRBJ2-2,TGCAGCGTCCGACTAGGAATTACCGGGGAGCTGTTTTTT,CSVRLGITGELFF
TRBV5-5,NA,NA,TRBJ1-5,TGTGCCAGCAGCTTGTGGGGAGGACACGTCAATCAGCCCCAGCATTTT,CASSLWGGHVNQPQHF
TRBV30,TRBD1,NA,TRBJ1-2,TGTGCCTGGAGCCAGGGACAGGCGCGAGGCTACACCTTC,CAWSQGQARGYTF
TRBV19,TRBD2,few,TRBJ2-1,TGTGCCAGTAGCAACCCACTAGCGGGAGGAGGTAATGAGCAGTTCTTC,CASSNPLAGGGNEQFF
TRBV11-2,TRBD1,NA,TRBJ2-7,TGTGCCAGCAGCGCACCGGGACAGATCTACGAGCAGTACTTC,CASSAPGQIYEQYF
TRBV5-5,NA,NA,TRBJ1-4,TGTGCCAGCAGCCCATACGGGACAACTAATGAAAAACTGTTTTTT,CASSPYGTTNEKLFF